A selection of T cell receptor beta chains follows, all from one sample in a study of glioma-infiltrating T cells. TCRdb redid the calling of the multiplex PCR reads with MiXCR, one entry per CDR3 protein. The sample contains approximately 100,000 distinct CDR3 sequences, 29% of which appear only once. Sequenced material: glioma tissue, nonneoplastic brain tissue, or PBMCs (not recorded which). The receptors come from a human donor with low-grade glioma or glioblastoma, undergoing nonglioma brain surgery, or in good health (not recorded which). The CDR3 runs from the conserved cysteine through the conserved F or W. D genes are given only for firm matches. Size tells how often a clone was seen (once, few, many) or the class of an expanded clone, and some rows leave it out.

clone size: many; V gene: TRBV18; CDR3 length: 13; J gene: TRBJ2-5; D gene: .; CDR3 protein: CASTPGSQETQYF; CDR3 DNA: TGTGCCAGCACCCCGGGGAGCCAAGAGACCCAGTACTTC
clone size: .; V gene: TRBV12-3/TRBV12-4; CDR3 length: 14; J gene: TRBJ1-1; D gene: .; CDR3 protein: CASRTSGVKVEAFF; CDR3 DNA: TGTGCCAGCAGAACCTCCGGGGTTAAGGTGGAAGCTTTCTTT
clone size: many; V gene: TRBV10-3; CDR3 length: 13; J gene: TRBJ1-5; D gene: .; CDR3 protein: CAISPGGDQPQHF; CDR3 DNA: TGTGCCATCAGTCCGGGAGGAGATCAGCCCCAGCATTTT
clone size: .; V gene: TRBV29-1; CDR3 length: 14; J gene: TRBJ1-2; D gene: TRBD1; CDR3 protein: CSVERTGGLYGYTF; CDR3 DNA: TGCAGCGTTGAAAGGACAGGGGGCCTCTATGGCTACACCTTC
clone size: many; V gene: TRBV20-1; CDR3 length: 13; J gene: TRBJ2-2; D gene: TRBD2; CDR3 protein: CSAREASGERLFF; CDR3 DNA: TGCAGTGCTAGAGAGGCTAGCGGGGAAAGGCTGTTTTTT
clone size: .; V gene: TRBV3-1; CDR3 length: 16; J gene: TRBJ2-7; D gene: TRBD2; CDR3 protein: CASSRGERGVTYEQYF; CDR3 DNA: TGTGCCAGCAGCCGGGGGGAGCGGGGGGTAACCTACGAGCAGTACTTC
clone size: .; V gene: TRBV7-2; CDR3 length: 13; J gene: TRBJ1-5; D gene: .; CDR3 protein: CASSPLLGQTQDF; CDR3 DNA: TGTGCCAGCAGCCCCCTCCTGGGTCAGACCCAGGATTTT
clone size: many; V gene: TRBV20-1; CDR3 length: 14; J gene: TRBJ2-7; D gene: TRBD1; CDR3 protein: CSAEKSGGPNEQYF; CDR3 DNA: TGCAGTGCTGAAAAATCAGGGGGCCCTAACGAGCAGTACTTC
clone size: .; V gene: TRBV7-9; CDR3 length: 16; J gene: TRBJ2-1; D gene: .; CDR3 protein: CASRPRSASSYNEQFF; CDR3 DNA: TGTGCCAGCAGACCTAGATCGGCTAGCTCCTACAATGAGCAGTTCTTC
clone size: .; V gene: TRBV4-1; CDR3 length: 16; J gene: TRBJ2-1; D gene: TRBD2; CDR3 protein: CASSQVLLAGGNEQFF; CDR3 DNA: TGCGCCAGCAGCCAAGTTCTACTAGCGGGGGGGAATGAGCAGTTCTTC
clone size: many; V gene: TRBV20-1; CDR3 length: 15; J gene: TRBJ2-3; D gene: .; CDR3 protein: CSAISIGTSTDTQYF; CDR3 DNA: TGCAGTGCTATTAGTATCGGGACAAGCACAGATACGCAGTATTTT
clone size: .; V gene: TRBV18; CDR3 length: 17; J gene: TRBJ1-3; D gene: .; CDR3 protein: CASSPLEGSAAGNTIYF; CDR3 DNA: TGTGCCAGCTCACCCCTTGAAGGGTCCGCCGCTGGAAACACCATATATTTT
clone size: .; V gene: TRBV19; CDR3 length: 12; J gene: TRBJ1-2; D gene: .; CDR3 protein: CASSPPGTGYTF; CDR3 DNA: TGTGCCAGTAGCCCCCCCGGGACCGGCTACACCTTC
clone size: .; V gene: TRBV28; CDR3 length: 16; J gene: TRBJ2-7; D gene: .; CDR3 protein: CASSRPRAPSDYEQYF; CDR3 DNA: TGTGCCAGCAGCCGGCCCCGTGCACCCTCGGACTACGAGCAGTACTTC
clone size: many; V gene: TRBV7-2; CDR3 length: 14; J gene: TRBJ2-7; D gene: .; CDR3 protein: CASSTGTNTYEQYF; CDR3 DNA: TGTGCCAGCAGCACCGGGACAAATACCTACGAGCAGTACTTC
clone size: many; V gene: TRBV20-1; CDR3 length: 13; J gene: TRBJ1-2; D gene: .; CDR3 protein: CSARELANYGYTF; CDR3 DNA: TGCAGTGCTAGAGAGCTGGCTAACTATGGCTACACCTTC
clone size: many; V gene: TRBV4-2; CDR3 length: 15; J gene: TRBJ1-5; D gene: .; CDR3 protein: CASSQDGQGAQPQHF; CDR3 DNA: TGTGCCAGCAGCCAAGATGGGCAGGGAGCGCAGCCCCAGCATTTT
clone size: few; V gene: TRBV4-1; CDR3 length: 15; J gene: TRBJ2-7; D gene: TRBD1; CDR3 protein: CASSGGQGALPEQYF; CDR3 DNA: TGCGCCAGCAGCGGGGGGCAGGGGGCGCTTCCCGAGCAGTACTTC
clone size: many; V gene: TRBV18; CDR3 length: 14; J gene: TRBJ2-5; D gene: .; CDR3 protein: CASSPPTVNMAQYF; CDR3 DNA: TGTGCCAGCTCACCACCGACAGTGAATATGGCCCAGTACTTC
clone size: .; V gene: TRBV6-2/TRBV6-3; CDR3 length: 23; J gene: TRBJ2-5; D gene: .; CDR3 protein: CASSYPPDQPQHFGDGTVETQYF; CDR3 DNA: .
clone size: .; V gene: TRBV7-9; CDR3 length: 16; J gene: TRBJ2-7; D gene: TRBD1; CDR3 protein: CASSPIRPGQGSEQYF; CDR3 DNA: TGTGCCAGCAGCCCAATACGCCCGGGACAGGGTAGTGAGCAGTACTTC
clone size: many; V gene: TRBV12-3/TRBV12-4; CDR3 length: 17; J gene: TRBJ2-3; D gene: TRBD2; CDR3 protein: CASSLRKGLAAGDTQYF; CDR3 DNA: TGTGCCAGCAGCCTACGTAAGGGACTAGCGGCAGGAGATACGCAGTATTTT
clone size: once; V gene: TRBV6-2/TRBV6-3; CDR3 length: 15; J gene: TRBJ2-7; D gene: TRBD1; CDR3 protein: CASSRDRVAPYEQYF; CDR3 DNA: TGTGCCAGCAGCCGGGACAGGGTGGCCCCCTACGAGCAGTACTTC
clone size: few; V gene: TRBV19; CDR3 length: 14; J gene: TRBJ1-2; D gene: .; CDR3 protein: CASTRQLANYGYTF; CDR3 DNA: TGTGCCAGTACCAGACAACTAGCTAACTATGGCTACACCTTC
clone size: few; V gene: TRBV7-2; CDR3 length: 15; J gene: TRBJ2-5; D gene: TRBD2; CDR3 protein: CASSFNGGAGETQYF; CDR3 DNA: TGTGCCAGCAGCTTCAACGGGGGGGCGGGAGAGACCCAGTACTTC
clone size: .; V gene: TRBV28; CDR3 length: 15; J gene: TRBJ2-3; D gene: TRBD1; CDR3 protein: CASFSGGGSTDTQYF; CDR3 DNA: TGTGCCAGCTTTTCAGGGGGCGGAAGCACAGATACGCAGTATTTT
clone size: .; V gene: TRBV5-1; CDR3 length: 15; J gene: TRBJ2-3; D gene: .; CDR3 protein: CASSLTHSRADTQYF; CDR3 DNA: TGCGCCAGCAGCTTGACCCACAGCCGAGCGGATACGCAGTATTTT
clone size: .; V gene: TRBV6-1; CDR3 length: 14; J gene: TRBJ2-1; D gene: .; CDR3 protein: CASSPVSFYNEQFF; CDR3 DNA: TGTGCCAGCAGTCCCGTCAGCTTCTACAATGAGCAGTTCTTC
clone size: .; V gene: TRBV25-1; CDR3 length: 14; J gene: TRBJ1-1; D gene: .; CDR3 protein: CASSESTEVTEAFF; CDR3 DNA: TGTGCCAGCAGTGAATCGACGGAGGTCACTGAAGCTTTCTTT
clone size: .; V gene: TRBV3-1; CDR3 length: 12; J gene: TRBJ1-3; D gene: TRBD1; CDR3 protein: CASGTGGNTIYF; CDR3 DNA: TGTGCCAGCGGGACAGGGGGGAACACCATATATTTT
clone size: many; V gene: TRBV7-9; CDR3 length: 16; J gene: TRBJ2-3; D gene: TRBD2; CDR3 protein: CASSPGTSGGVATQYF; CDR3 DNA: TGTGCCAGCAGCCCCGGGACTAGCGGGGGGGTAGCTACGCAGTATTTT
clone size: .; V gene: TRBV11-2; CDR3 length: 16; J gene: TRBJ2-3; D gene: .; CDR3 protein: CASSKNRDPSTDTQYF; CDR3 DNA: TGTGCCAGCAGCAAAAATAGGGACCCCAGCACAGATACGCAGTATTTT
clone size: many; V gene: TRBV6-1; CDR3 length: 14; J gene: TRBJ1-2; D gene: .; CDR3 protein: CASRTPPGDYGYTF; CDR3 DNA: TGTGCCAGCAGGACCCCCCCCGGTGACTATGGCTACACCTTC
clone size: few; V gene: TRBV28; CDR3 length: 17; J gene: TRBJ1-5; D gene: TRBD1; CDR3 protein: CAIHPTGGGMSNQPQHF; CDR3 DNA: TGTGCCATACACCCGACAGGGGGCGGGATGAGCAATCAGCCCCAGCATTTT
clone size: .; V gene: TRBV6-1; CDR3 length: 17; J gene: TRBJ2-5; D gene: TRBD2; CDR3 protein: CASSQAPGLANQETQYF; CDR3 DNA: TGTGCCAGCAGCCAAGCTCCGGGACTAGCGAACCAAGAGACCCAGTACTTC
clone size: few; V gene: TRBV10-3; CDR3 length: 15; J gene: TRBJ2-7; D gene: .; CDR3 protein: CAISESGGSSYEQYF; CDR3 DNA: TGTGCCATCAGTGAGTCTGGTGGAAGCTCCTACGAGCAGTACTTC
clone size: many; V gene: TRBV20-1; CDR3 length: 11; J gene: TRBJ1-3; D gene: .; CDR3 protein: CSTGQKNTIYF; CDR3 DNA: TGCAGTACGGGACAAAAAAACACCATATATTTT
clone size: many; V gene: TRBV11-2; CDR3 length: 13; J gene: TRBJ2-7; D gene: TRBD1; CDR3 protein: CASSLGTGWEQYF; CDR3 DNA: TGTGCCAGCAGCTTAGGGACAGGGTGGGAGCAGTACTTC
clone size: .; V gene: TRBV28; CDR3 length: 14; J gene: TRBJ2-5; D gene: .; CDR3 protein: CASNQEQQQETQYF; CDR3 DNA: TGTGCCAGCAACCAAGAACAGCAGCAAGAGACCCAGTACTTC
clone size: few; V gene: TRBV3-1; CDR3 length: 16; J gene: TRBJ1-3; D gene: .; CDR3 protein: CASSQDPMISGNTIYF; CDR3 DNA: TGTGCCAGCAGCCAAGACCCTATGATCTCTGGAAACACCATATATTTT
clone size: .; V gene: TRBV12-3/TRBV12-4; CDR3 length: 17; J gene: TRBJ2-7; D gene: TRBD2; CDR3 protein: CASSPGGGIGVDYEQYF; CDR3 DNA: TGTGCCAGCAGCCCCGGGGGGGGTATTGGGGTAGACTACGAGCAGTACTTC
clone size: many; V gene: TRBV14; CDR3 length: 11; J gene: TRBJ2-1; D gene: .; CDR3 protein: CASSQALWQFF; CDR3 DNA: TGTGCCAGCAGCCAAGCCTTGTGGCAGTTCTTC
clone size: many; V gene: TRBV20-1; CDR3 length: 13; J gene: TRBJ2-7; D gene: TRBD1; CDR3 protein: CSARGQGAYEQYF; CDR3 DNA: TGCAGTGCTAGGGGACAGGGGGCCTACGAGCAGTACTTC
clone size: many; V gene: TRBV27; CDR3 length: 18; J gene: TRBJ1-5; D gene: .; CDR3 protein: CASSLLGQGGPTNQPQHF; CDR3 DNA: TGTGCCAGCAGTTTATTGGGTCAGGGTGGCCCCACCAATCAGCCCCAGCATTTT
clone size: many; V gene: TRBV6-6; CDR3 length: 15; J gene: TRBJ2-1; D gene: TRBD1; CDR3 protein: CASSYSWTGGNEQFF; CDR3 DNA: TGTGCCAGCAGTTACTCTTGGACAGGGGGAAATGAGCAGTTCTTC
clone size: .; V gene: TRBV12-3/TRBV12-4; CDR3 length: 14; J gene: TRBJ1-5; D gene: .; CDR3 protein: CASSSLYSNQPQHF; CDR3 DNA: TGTGCCAGCAGTTCGTTATATAGCAATCAGCCCCAGCATTTT
clone size: few; V gene: TRBV5-1; CDR3 length: 13; J gene: TRBJ1-2; D gene: .; CDR3 protein: CASSFRDNYGYTF; CDR3 DNA: TGCGCCAGCAGCTTCAGGGACAACTATGGCTACACCTTC
clone size: many; V gene: TRBV6-1; CDR3 length: 15; J gene: TRBJ2-5; D gene: TRBD1; CDR3 protein: CASSFHRGQGETQYF; CDR3 DNA: TGTGCCAGCAGTTTCCACCGCGGACAGGGGGAGACCCAGTACTTC
clone size: many; V gene: TRBV7-2; CDR3 length: 13; J gene: TRBJ2-1; D gene: .; CDR3 protein: CASSFFRDNEQFF; CDR3 DNA: TGTGCCAGCAGCTTCTTCAGGGACAATGAGCAGTTCTTC
clone size: .; V gene: TRBV4-3; CDR3 length: 15; J gene: TRBJ1-1; D gene: .; CDR3 protein: CASRITGGEDTEAFF; CDR3 DNA: TGCGCCAGCAGGATAACCGGGGGTGAGGACACTGAAGCTTTCTTT
clone size: many; V gene: TRBV6-1; CDR3 length: 15; J gene: TRBJ2-1; D gene: .; CDR3 protein: CASKPGGTSYNEQFF; CDR3 DNA: TGTGCCAGCAAGCCAGGCGGGACCTCCTACAATGAGCAGTTCTTC
clone size: many; V gene: TRBV7-3; CDR3 length: 13; J gene: TRBJ2-5; D gene: .; CDR3 protein: CASSIRGGETQYF; CDR3 DNA: TGTGCCAGCAGCATTCGCGGAGGAGAGACCCAGTACTTC
clone size: few; V gene: TRBV7-9; CDR3 length: 15; J gene: TRBJ2-3; D gene: TRBD2; CDR3 protein: CASSWRGSRSDTQYF; CDR3 DNA: TGTGCCAGCAGCTGGCGGGGGTCCCGCTCAGATACGCAGTATTTT
clone size: many; V gene: TRBV6-6; CDR3 length: 20; J gene: TRBJ1-1; D gene: .; CDR3 protein: CASSYTPLPGVDGGDTEAFF; CDR3 DNA: TGTGCCAGCAGTTACACTCCCCTCCCCGGGGTAGACGGTGGGGACACTGAAGCTTTCTTT
clone size: few; V gene: TRBV5-1; CDR3 length: 15; J gene: TRBJ2-7; D gene: .; CDR3 protein: CASGETGTSEDKQYF; CDR3 DNA: TGCGCCAGCGGCGAAACCGGGACCTCAGAAGACAAGCAGTACTTC